Below, 20 T cell receptor beta chains from the same sample are listed, as sequenced in a study of CD8 T cells in ankylosing spondylitis. TCRdb itself ran the 5' RACE reads through MiXCR, one entry per CDR3 protein. Here the sample spans 250,000 to 350,000 distinct CDR3 sequences, roughly 20% being singletons. The sequenced material came from blood, either unsorted or a sorted T cell fraction (not recorded which). These receptors were taken from a female donor with ankylosing spondylitis or in good health (not recorded which).

The V gene is TRBV2, the J gene TRBJ2-5, with D uncertain. This CDR3 has 12 amino acids. Trimming shortened V by 4 bases and J by 2 bases, and 5 bases separated the two germline ends. Germline-derived CDR1 and CDR2 are SNHLY and FYNNEI. The CDR3 DNA reads as TGTGCCAGCAGTGTCCGTCAAGAGACCCAGTACTTC. It specifies CASSVRQETQYF.

The J gene is TRBJ2-5, the V gene TRBV7-9; TRBD2 matches 11 bases. Germline CDR1 SEHNR, CDR2 FQNEAQ (reference sequence). CDR3 length equals 14 residues. With V trimmed by 4 bases and J by 11 bases, 9 bases remained unmatched. CDR3 region: CASSSTSGTHPQYF. CDR3 nucleotide sequence: TGTGCCAGCAGCTCGACTAGCGGGACGCATCCACAGTACTTC.

J is TRBJ2-5 and V is TRBV5-4; TRBD2 agrees at 12 bases. Germline CDR1 reads SGHNT; CDR2 reads YYREEE (reference sequence). The V segment lost 3 bases and the J segment 5 bases; nucleotides outside the gene matches: 5. The CDR3 length is 15 residues. CDR3 sequence reads: CASSSTSGSVETQYF. The CDR3 nucleotides are TGTGCCAGCAGCTCGACTAGCGGGAGTGTGGAGACCCAGTACTTC.

This clonotype was found a few times. This rearrangement joins TRBV12-3 or TRBV12-4 to TRBJ2-1; 10 nucleotides match TRBD2. There are 15 residues in the CDR3. The V and J ends lost 6 bases and 6 bases, in that order; junction bases with no gene match: 8. The CDR3 DNA reads TGTGCCAGCAGCCCCCTAGCGGGAGTTTCCAATGAGCAGTTCTTC. Translation: CASSPLAGVSNEQFF.

This chain links TRBV2 with TRBJ2-3; D possibly matches TRBD1 or TRBD2 (5 bases each). V shed 4 bases and J shed 6 bases, with 29 bases lying between them. This CDR3 has 19 residues. Germline values: CDR1 SNHLY, CDR2 FYNNEI. In DNA, the CDR3 is TGTGCCAGCAGTGGTGGAGGATGGGCGAGAGCCAGGGCTAAGGATACGCAGTATTTT. Its protein is CASSGGGWARARAKDTQYF.

The rearrangement joins TRBV5-6 to TRBJ1-4, with D maybe TRBD1 (6 bases). V lost 6 bases and J 2 bases, leaving 14 bases between the germline ends. CDR1 and CDR2 (germline): SGHDT, YYEEEE. The CDR3 length is 15 residues. The CDR3 DNA is TGTGCCAGCAACCTACAGGGCCCGACTAATGAAAAACTGTTTTTT. Protein sequence: CASNLQGPTNEKLFF.

This clonotype occurred many times. J is TRBJ2-1 and V is TRBV29-1; 8 bases align to TRBD2. V lost 5 bases to trimming and J lost 5 bases; unmatched junction nucleotides: 5. The CDR3 is 13 residues long. Germline V gives CDR1 SQVTM, CDR2 ANQGSEA. The CDR3 spells CSVQLADHNEQFF. The CDR3 DNA reads as TGCAGCGTTCAACTAGCGGACCACAATGAGCAGTTCTTC.

CDR3 nucleotides: TGTGCCAGCAGCTTAGGGCCAGGGGGGGATTATGGCTACACCTTC. Translating gives CASSLGPGGDYGYTF. This chain joins TRBV7-2 and TRBJ1-2; 7 nucleotides agree with TRBD1. Trimming at V came to 1 base and at J to 5 bases, leaving 7 bases not matched to a gene. The CDR3 covers 15 residues. CDR1 and CDR2 from the germline V gene are SGHTA and FQGNSA.

This clonotype was observed a handful of times. J is TRBJ2-7 and V is TRBV20-1; D not certain. Trimming shortened V by 6 bases and J by 2 bases, and 11 bases separated the two germline ends. The CDR3 extends over 12 amino acids. The germline CDR1 and CDR2 sequences are DFQATT and SNEGSKA (reference sequence). The CDR3 protein is CSATGPAYEQYF. In DNA form, the CDR3 reads TGCAGTGCCACCGGACCAGCCTACGAGCAGTACTTC.

The chain combines TRBV11-2 with TRBJ2-5, with 7 bases fitting TRBD2. J gave up 7 bases and V 0 bases, and 14 bases lay outside the gene matches. The CDR3 runs to 17 residues. Germline CDR1 is SGHAT and CDR2 is FQNNGV. Here the CDR3 DNA reads TGTGCCAGCAGCTTAGACCCCCGGCGGGGTCCTAGCGGGACCCAGTACTTC. Translated, it gives CASSLDPRRGPSGTQYF.

V usage is TRBV12-3 or TRBV12-4 and J usage is TRBJ2-5; 7 nucleotides agree with TRBD2. The CDR3 extends over 13 amino acids. Trimming removed 6 bases from V and 5 bases from J; junction bases left unmatched: 6. The CDR3 here is CASSRREAETQYF. Written as DNA, the CDR3 is TGTGCCAGCAGCCGCCGGGAGGCTGAGACCCAGTACTTC.

The chain couples TRBV6-5 to TRBJ1-6, with TRBD1 matching over 7 bases. CDR3 size: 17 residues. Per the germline V gene, CDR1 is MNHEY and CDR2 is SVGAGI. J was trimmed by 9 bases and V by 0 bases; bases with no gene match: 11. The CDR3 protein is CASSYSFDRAFGSPLHF. Here the CDR3 DNA reads TGTGCCAGCAGTTACTCTTTTGACAGGGCCTTCGGTTCACCCCTCCACTTT.

J is TRBJ1-4 and V is TRBV28; no clear D. The CDR3 extends over 11 amino acids. V was trimmed by 7 bases and J by 8 bases, leaving 8 bases between them. The germline V gene encodes CDR1 MDHEN and CDR2 SYDVKM. The CDR3 reads CASTLHEKLFF. As DNA, the CDR3 is TGTGCCAGCACCCTACACGAAAAACTGTTTTTT.

Only a few counts were recorded for this clonotype. The chain links TRBV5-1 to TRBJ2-5; 11 positions match TRBD1. Germline values: CDR1 SGHRS, CDR2 YFSETQ. This CDR3 comprises 15 residues. The J segment lost 3 bases and the V segment lost 4 bases, leaving 5 bases of the junction unmatched. Here the CDR3 DNA reads TGCGCCAGCAGCAGAGGGACAGGGGGAAAAGAGACCCAGTACTTC. Its protein is CASSRGTGGKETQYF.

This clonotype was seen many times. The chain couples TRBV29-1 to TRBJ2-1; a possible D gene is TRBD2 (6 bases). CDR1 and CDR2 from the germline V gene are SQVTM and ANQGSEA. The CDR3 has 12 residues. V was shortened by 7 bases and J by 3 bases, with 10 bases between the two germline ends. The CDR3 nucleotides are TGCAGCGCGGGAGATCGCTACAATGAGCAGTTCTTC. This gives the protein CSAGDRYNEQFF.

The chain carries TRBV27 and TRBJ2-1; D not resolved. The CDR3 is 11 residues long. Deletions cut 10 bases from V and 4 bases from J, with 8 bases between. CDR1 and CDR2 (germline): MNHEY, SMNVEV (reference sequence). The CDR3 nucleotides are TGTGCCACCCGGCGATACAATGAGCAGTTCTTC. It codes for CATRRYNEQFF.

This clonotype is classed as medium-sized. The rearrangement links TRBV20-1 to TRBJ1-4; D may be TRBD1 (6 bases). The CDR3 contains 14 residues. Germline lookup yields CDR1 DFQATT and CDR2 SNEGSKA (reference sequence). The germline V and J ends were trimmed by 5 bases and 6 bases, with 16 bases remaining between them. This chain's CDR3 is CSAAIGAGDEKLFF. The CDR3 DNA is TGCAGTGCTGCCATCGGGGCAGGGGATGAAAAACTGTTTTTT.

Only a few counts were recorded for this clonotype. The chain combines TRBV7-2 with TRBJ2-7; D unclear. The germline V gene has CDR1 SGHTA and CDR2 FQGNSA. CDR3 length: 15 amino acids. The V gene lost 5 bases and the J gene lost 0 bases, with 14 bases spanning the gap. CDR3 in amino acids: CASSLLGGFSYEQYF. In DNA, the CDR3 is TGTGCCAGCAGCCTACTTGGCGGTTTCTCCTACGAGCAGTACTTC.

This clonotype has just a few counts. This chain connects TRBV6-1 to TRBJ2-5; 9 bases line up with TRBD2. Germline V gene lookup returns CDR1 MNHNS and CDR2 SASEGT. The V and J ends lost 4 bases and 1 base, in that order; junction bases with no gene match: 4. This CDR3 region has 15 residues. DNA for the CDR3: TGTGCCAGCAGTGGGACTAGCGATTTCCAAGAGACCCAGTACTTC. It codes for CASSGTSDFQETQYF.

This clonotype was observed a few times. CDR3 in amino acids: CASSQSGVKTQYF. Here the CDR3 DNA reads TGCGCCAGCAGTCAATCCGGAGTTAAGACCCAGTACTTC. The chain uses TRBV23-1 and TRBJ2-5; D uncertain. TRBV23-1 is flagged as an ORF with uncertain function. The V end was cut by 0 bases, the J end by 6 bases, with 8 bases between. The CDR3 runs 13 residues.